The following is a T cell receptor beta chain sequence with its context. Participants' own reports of clinical history determined their cohort assignment. As processed by the authors: From reference gene primer amplification, estimates of nucleated cell counts were derived. Sequenced by immunoSEQ multiplex PCR; TCRdb stores in-frame clones only, minus some. The V and J calls and clone size are taken from that table; D and trimming were inferred from the DNA. The table has roughly 200,000 clones, roughly 91% seen once. V lost 1 base to trimming and J lost 7 bases; unmatched junction nucleotides: 2. This CDR3 region has 15 residues. Germline-derived CDR1 and CDR2 are MNHNS and SASEGT. This entry belongs to a study of blood T cell repertoires in COVID-19. Background on the study: Sites in the United States, Italy and Spain provided acute and convalescent COVID-19 samples. PBMCs, B-cell-depleted T cells, or T cells were the source of the cDNA or gDNA that made up the material.

The gene calls are TRBV6-1 and TRBJ1-6; 9 bases are a match to TRBD1. This receptor was identified in a woman in her 30s with acute COVID-19. Sequenced material: PBMCs or T cells enriched from blood (not recorded which). The CDR3 loop reads CASSEVTGGNSPLHF. CDR3 coding DNA: TGTGCCAGCAGTGAAGTAACAGGGGGCAATTCACCCCTCCACTTT.